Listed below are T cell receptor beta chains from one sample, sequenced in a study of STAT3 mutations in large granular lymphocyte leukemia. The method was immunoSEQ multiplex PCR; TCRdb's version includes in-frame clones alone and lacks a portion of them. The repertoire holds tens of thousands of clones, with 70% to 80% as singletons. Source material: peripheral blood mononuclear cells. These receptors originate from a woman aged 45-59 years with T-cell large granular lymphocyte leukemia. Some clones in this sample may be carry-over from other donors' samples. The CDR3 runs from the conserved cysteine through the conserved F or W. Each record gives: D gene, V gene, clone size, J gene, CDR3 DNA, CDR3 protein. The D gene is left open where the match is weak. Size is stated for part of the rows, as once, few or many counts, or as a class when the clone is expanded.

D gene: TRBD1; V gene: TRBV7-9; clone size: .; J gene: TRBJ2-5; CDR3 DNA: TGTGCCAGCTCCCGAGGGACAGGACAAGAGACCCAGTACTTC; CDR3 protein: CASSRGTGQETQYF
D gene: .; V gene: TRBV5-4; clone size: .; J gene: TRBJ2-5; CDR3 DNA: TGTGCCAGCAGTCCCCAAGTCGTATCGAGAGGCCAAGAGACCCAGTACTTC; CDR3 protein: CASSPQVVSRGQETQYF
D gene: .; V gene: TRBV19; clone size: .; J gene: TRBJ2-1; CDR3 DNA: TGTGCCAGTAGTATAGGGGCAGCATATTACAATGAGCAGTTCTTC; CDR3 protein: CASSIGAAYYNEQFF
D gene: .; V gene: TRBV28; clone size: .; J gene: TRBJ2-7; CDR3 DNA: TGTGCCAGCAGTTTACCGGGCACTGGCTCCTACGAGCAGTACTTC; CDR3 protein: CASSLPGTGSYEQYF
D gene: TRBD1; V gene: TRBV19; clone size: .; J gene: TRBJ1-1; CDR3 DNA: TGTGCCAGTAGCCTCGGGACAGGGGAAGAAGCTTTCTTT; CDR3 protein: CASSLGTGEEAFF
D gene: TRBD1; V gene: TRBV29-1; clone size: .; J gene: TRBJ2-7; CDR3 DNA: TGCAGCGTTGAAGATCGCAGGGGGCAACGCTACGAGCAGTACTTC; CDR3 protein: CSVEDRRGQRYEQYF
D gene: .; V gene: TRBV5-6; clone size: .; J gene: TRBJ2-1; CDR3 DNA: TGTGCCAGCAGCTCGGCGGGTAGTGCGGGTGAGCAGTTCTTC; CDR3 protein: CASSSAGSAGEQFF
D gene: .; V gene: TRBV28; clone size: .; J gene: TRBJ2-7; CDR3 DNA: TGTGCCAGCATGAACAGGGGGGGCTACGAGCAGTACTTC; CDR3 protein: CASMNRGGYEQYF
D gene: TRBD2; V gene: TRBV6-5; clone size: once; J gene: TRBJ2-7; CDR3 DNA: TGTGCCAGCAGTAGGGGGACTAGCTCGGGCGAGCAGTACTTC; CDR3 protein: CASSRGTSSGEQYF
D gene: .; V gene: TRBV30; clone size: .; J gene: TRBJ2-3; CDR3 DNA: TGTGCCTGGAGTGTACGGGGGAGGGGGCTCGAGCGGGAAGATACGCAGTATTTT; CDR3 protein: CAWSVRGRGLEREDTQYF
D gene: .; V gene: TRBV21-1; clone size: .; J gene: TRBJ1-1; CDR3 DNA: TGTGCCAGCAGCAAGGGGGCCGGGGACACTGAAGCTTTCTTT; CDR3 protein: CASSKGAGDTEAFF
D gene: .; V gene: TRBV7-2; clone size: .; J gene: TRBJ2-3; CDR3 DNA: TGTGCCAGCAGCTTAAGGGAGGTTATGGCAGATACGCAGTATTTT; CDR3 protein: CASSLREVMADTQYF
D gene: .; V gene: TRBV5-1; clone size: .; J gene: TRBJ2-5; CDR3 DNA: TGCGCCACCAGACCTCAGGGGCGGTGGGAGACCCAGTACTTC; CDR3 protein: CATRPQGRWETQYF
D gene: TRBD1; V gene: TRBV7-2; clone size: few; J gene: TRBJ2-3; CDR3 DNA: TGCGCCAGCAGCCAAGATATGGGACAGGGCACAGATACGCAGTATTTT; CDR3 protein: CASSQDMGQGTDTQYF
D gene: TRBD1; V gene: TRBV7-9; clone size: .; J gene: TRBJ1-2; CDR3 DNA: TGTGCCAGCAGCTTAGTTCGGACAGGTGCTTATGGCTACACCTTC; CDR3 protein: CASSLVRTGAYGYTF
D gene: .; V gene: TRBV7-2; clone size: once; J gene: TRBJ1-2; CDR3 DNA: TGTGCCAGCAGCTTGGCCGGACCACAGCGGGGCTACACCTTC; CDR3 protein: CASSLAGPQRGYTF
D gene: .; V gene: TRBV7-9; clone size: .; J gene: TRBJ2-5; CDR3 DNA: TGTGCCAGCAGCCCCGGGATCAATCTCGTGGAGACCCAGTACTTC; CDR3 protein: CASSPGINLVETQYF
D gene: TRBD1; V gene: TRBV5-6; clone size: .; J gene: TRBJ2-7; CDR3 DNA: TGTGCCAGCAGCAACCCGGGACAGGGCTACGAGCAGTACTTC; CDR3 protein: CASSNPGQGYEQYF
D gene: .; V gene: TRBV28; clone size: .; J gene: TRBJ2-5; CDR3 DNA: TGTGCCAGCAGTTTAGGGCAGGTTGAAACCCAGTACTTC; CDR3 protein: CASSLGQVETQYF
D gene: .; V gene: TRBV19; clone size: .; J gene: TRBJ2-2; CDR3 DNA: TGTGCCAGTACTTTAGGCTACGGGTCTGGGGAGCTGTTTTTT; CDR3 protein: CASTLGYGSGELFF
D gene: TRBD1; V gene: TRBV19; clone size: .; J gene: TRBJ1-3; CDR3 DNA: TGTGCCAGTAGTTCACAGGGGGCTGGTGGAAACACCATATATTTT; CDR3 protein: CASSSQGAGGNTIYF
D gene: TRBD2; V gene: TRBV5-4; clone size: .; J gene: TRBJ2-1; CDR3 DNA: TGTGCCAGCAGCGTGACGGGACTAGACCCCCACAATGAGCAGTTCTTC; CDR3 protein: CASSVTGLDPHNEQFF
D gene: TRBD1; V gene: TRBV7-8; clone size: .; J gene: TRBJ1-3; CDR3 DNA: TGTGCCAGCAGCTTTTGGCGGGACAGGGCGGATGATTGGGGAAACACCATATATTTT; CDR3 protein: CASSFWRDRADDWGNTIYF
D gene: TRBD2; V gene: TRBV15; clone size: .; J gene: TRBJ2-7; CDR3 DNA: TGTGCCACCAGCAGAGGGGTGTTAGCGGGAGGGTTCTACGAGCAGTACTTC; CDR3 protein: CATSRGVLAGGFYEQYF
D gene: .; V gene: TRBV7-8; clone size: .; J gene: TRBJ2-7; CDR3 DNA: TGTGCCAGCAGACTCGAGGGAAACCGGGGCTACGAGCAGTACTTC; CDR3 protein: CASRLEGNRGYEQYF
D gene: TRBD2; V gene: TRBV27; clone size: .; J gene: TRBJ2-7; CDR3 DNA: TGTGCCAGCAGGGGACTAGCGGGAGATTACGAGCAGTACTTC; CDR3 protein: CASRGLAGDYEQYF
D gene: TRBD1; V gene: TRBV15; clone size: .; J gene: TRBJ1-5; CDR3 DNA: TGTGCCACCAGCGAACAGGGGGGCTTGCAGCCCCAGCATTTT; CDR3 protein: CATSEQGGLQPQHF
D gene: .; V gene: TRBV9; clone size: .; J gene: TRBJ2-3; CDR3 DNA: TGTGCCAGCAGCGTAGGGGCTAGCGGCACAGATACGCAGTATTTT; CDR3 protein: CASSVGASGTDTQYF
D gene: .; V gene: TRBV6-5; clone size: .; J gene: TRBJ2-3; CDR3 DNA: TGTGCCAGCAGCCCGGGAACAGATACGCAGTATTTT; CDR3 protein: CASSPGTDTQYF
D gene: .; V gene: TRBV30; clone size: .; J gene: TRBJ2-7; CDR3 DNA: TGTGCCTCCAAAGGGGGAAAGGGCGCCTACGAGCAGTACTTC; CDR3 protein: CASKGGKGAYEQYF
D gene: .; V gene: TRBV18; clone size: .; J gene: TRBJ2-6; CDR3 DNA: TGTGCCAGCTCACCACAGGAAGCTGGGGCCAACGTCCTGACTTTC; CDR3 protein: CASSPQEAGANVLTF
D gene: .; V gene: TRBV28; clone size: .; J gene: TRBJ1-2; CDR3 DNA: TGTGCCACTACGCCCCCGACGTGGGGGGGCTACACCTTC; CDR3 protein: CATTPPTWGGYTF
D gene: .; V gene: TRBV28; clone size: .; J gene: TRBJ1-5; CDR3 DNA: TGTGCCAGCAGTTCCCGTGGGCAGCCCCAGCATTTT; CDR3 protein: CASSSRGQPQHF
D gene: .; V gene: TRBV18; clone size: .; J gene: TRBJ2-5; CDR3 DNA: TGTGCCAGCTCACCACTGGACGGGGTTGAGACCCAGTACTTC; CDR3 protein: CASSPLDGVETQYF
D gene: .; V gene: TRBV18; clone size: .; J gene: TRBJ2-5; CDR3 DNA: TGTGCCAGCTCGCGAAGTTCCCAAGAGACCCAGTACTTC; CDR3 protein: CASSRSSQETQYF
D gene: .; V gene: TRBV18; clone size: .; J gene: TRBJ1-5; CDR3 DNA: TGTGCCAGCTCACCCCAGGGATCCAATCAGCCCCAGCATTTT; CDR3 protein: CASSPQGSNQPQHF
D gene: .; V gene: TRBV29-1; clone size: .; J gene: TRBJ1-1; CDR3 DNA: TGCAGCGTTGAAGATGGGGGTCGCGCTGAAGCTTTCTTT; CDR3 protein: CSVEDGGRAEAFF